This T cell receptor (beta chain) stems from a study of blood T cell repertoires in COVID-19. About this clone itself: The sample has other DNA sequences that encode this CDR3 too.

Profiling relied on immunoSEQ multiplex PCR, and the TCRdb table lists in-frame clones only, not all of them. The sample comprises approximately 360,000 clones, more than 75% of which are singletons, and around 0.95% rests with the top ten. This TCR derives from a woman younger than 45 with acute COVID-19. The sequencing input was PBMCs or T cells enriched from blood (not recorded which).

The CDR3, as DNA: TGTGCCAGCAGTTTGGGACAGGGGGAAGCTTTCTTT. This gives the protein CASSLGQGEAFF. This rearrangement joins TRBV28 to TRBJ1-1; 10 positions agree with TRBD1. V lost 3 bases and J lost 8; bases outside the gene matches: 0. Germline V gives CDR1 MDHEN, CDR2 SYDVKM. The CDR3 contains 12 residues.